This is a list of T cell receptor beta chains from one sample in a study of Graves' ophthalmopathy and Graves' hyperthyroidism. TCRdb reprocessed the multiplex PCR reads via MiXCR and lists one record per CDR3 protein. The sample shows about 620,000 distinct CDR3 sequences, about 24% of them seen only once. Sequencing was performed on peripheral blood. The receptor set was obtained from a woman under 30 with stable Graves' hyperthyroidism. Some clones in this sample may be carry-over from other donors' samples. The CDR3 runs from the conserved cysteine through the conserved F or W. A D gene is named only where the DNA matches it firmly. Where a row states a size, it is once, few, many or the class of an expanded clone; other rows omit it.

V,J,D,size,CDR3,DNA
TRBV18,TRBJ1-1,TRBD1,few,CASSPQIDRALTSTEAFF,TGTGCCAGCTCACCGCAAATAGACAGGGCCCTAACCTCGACTGAAGCTTTCTTT
TRBV12-3/TRBV12-4,TRBJ1-2,NA,many,CASSFMALRGYTF,TGTGCCAGCAGTTTTATGGCGTTGCGAGGCTACACCTTC
TRBV5-1,TRBJ1-2,NA,many,CASSWGPPRFPVDYGYTF,TGCGCCAGCAGCTGGGGGCCACCAAGGTTCCCCGTAGACTATGGCTACACCTTC
TRBV20-1,TRBJ2-7,NA,many,CSARDFDGYTYEQYF,TGCAGTGCTAGAGATTTCGACGGGTACACCTACGAGCAGTACTTC
TRBV11-2,TRBJ1-1,NA,many,CASSFQGGIGNTEAFF,TGTGCCAGCAGCTTTCAAGGGGGTATTGGGAACACTGAAGCTTTCTTT
TRBV2,TRBJ2-5,NA,once,CASRPSGAAETQYF,TGTGCCAGCAGACCGTCGGGGGCTGCAGAGACCCAGTACTTC
TRBV7-3,TRBJ2-5,NA,many,CASSLMSGQETQYF,TGTGCCAGCAGCTTAATGTCCGGACAAGAGACCCAGTACTTC
TRBV6-1,TRBJ1-2,NA,NA,CASSGATGGEGYGYTF,TGTGCCAGCAGTGGAGCAACAGGCGGTGAGGGCTATGGCTACACCTTC
TRBV5-1,TRBJ2-4,NA,many,CASSLAGPPAEAKNIQYF,TGCGCCAGCAGCTTGGCGGGACCCCCAGCAGAAGCCAAAAACATTCAGTACTTC
TRBV6-1,TRBJ1-6,NA,many,CASRATGRDYNSPLHF,TGTGCCAGCAGGGCGACGGGGAGAGATTATAATTCACCCCTCCACTTT
TRBV12-3/TRBV12-4,TRBJ2-5,TRBD2,many,CASTLTSGVSRQETQYF,TGTGCCAGCACATTAACAAGCGGGGTAAGCCGCCAAGAGACCCAGTACTTC
TRBV30,TRBJ1-5,NA,many,CAWATGFQPQHF,TGTGCCTGGGCTACAGGGTTTCAGCCCCAGCATTTT
TRBV28,TRBJ2-7,TRBD2,many,CASSPWGGRVYEQYF,TGTGCCAGCAGTCCCTGGGGCGGGAGAGTATACGAGCAGTACTTC
TRBV7-9,TRBJ2-5,NA,many,CASSRSPETQYF,TGTGCCAGCAGCCGCTCCCCGGAGACCCAGTACTTC
TRBV20-1,TRBJ2-7,NA,many,CSASTGFYEQYF,TGCAGTGCTAGTACAGGGTTCTACGAGCAGTACTTC
TRBV5-8,TRBJ2-5,NA,many,CASSTRDPWETQYF,TGTGCCAGCAGCACCCGGGACCCGTGGGAGACCCAGTACTTC
TRBV25-1,TRBJ1-5,TRBD1,once,CASSIRQGGNQPQHF,TGTGCCAGCAGTATACGACAGGGGGGGAATCAGCCCCAGCATTTT
TRBV11-2,TRBJ2-5,NA,few,CASSLGGGWTQYF,TGTGCCAGCAGCTTAGGTGGCGGCTGGACCCAGTACTTC
TRBV20-1,TRBJ1-1,TRBD1,many,CSARVGGGIDTEAFF,TGCAGTGCTAGAGTAGGGGGCGGGATAGACACTGAAGCTTTCTTT
TRBV6-5,TRBJ2-7,NA,many,CASSYWGASYEQYF,TGTGCCAGCAGTTACTGGGGGGCCTCCTACGAGCAGTACTTC
TRBV28,TRBJ1-5,TRBD1,many,CASSLRGQGGNQPQHF,TGTGCCAGCAGTTTAAGGGGACAGGGGGGCAATCAGCCCCAGCATTTT
TRBV6-5,TRBJ1-2,NA,NA,CASSYTGNRFNYGYTF,TGTGCCAGCAGTTATACAGGGAACCGATTTAACTATGGCTACACCTTC
TRBV19,TRBJ1-2,NA,NA,CASSKTGQDNYGYTF,TGTGCCAGTTCTAAGACGGGACAAGATAACTATGGCTACACCTTC
TRBV20-1,TRBJ2-7,TRBD1,NA,CSARGTTGGKDEQYF,TGCAGTGCTAGGGGCACGACAGGGGGTAAAGACGAGCAGTACTTC
TRBV6-5,TRBJ2-7,NA,many,CASSWTGGGPYEQYF,TGTGCCAGCAGTTGGACGGGAGGGGGCCCCTACGAGCAGTACTTC
TRBV11-2,TRBJ1-2,NA,many,CASSSITGAGGEGYTF,TGTGCCAGCAGCTCTATTACCGGGGCCGGGGGTGAGGGCTACACCTTC
TRBV24-1,TRBJ1-5,TRBD1,NA,CATSSGQGTQPQHF,TGTGCCACCAGCTCCGGACAGGGGACTCAGCCCCAGCATTTT
TRBV7-2,TRBJ2-7,TRBD1,many,CASSFQGATYNEQYF,TGTGCCAGCAGCTTTCAGGGGGCGACGTATAACGAGCAGTACTTC
TRBV6-2/TRBV6-3,TRBJ2-7,NA,many,CASSYGLAGTYEQYF,TGTGCCAGCAGTTACGGGTTGGCGGGGACCTACGAGCAGTACTTC
TRBV6-2/TRBV6-3,TRBJ1-1,NA,NA,CVSSYLAREAFF,TGTGTCAGCAGTTACCTTGCGAGAGAAGCTTTCTTT
TRBV2,TRBJ2-5,TRBD2,many,CASSEAGDRETQYF,TGTGCCAGCAGCGAAGCGGGGGATAGGGAGACCCAGTACTTC
TRBV30,TRBJ2-3,TRBD2,NA,CALTHSGGGTDTQYF,TGTGCTTTAACCCATAGCGGGGGGGGCACAGATACGCAGTATTTT
TRBV3-1,TRBJ2-7,NA,NA,CASSRSDVSGQYF,TGTGCCAGCAGCCGGTCCGATGTCAGCGGGCAGTACTTC
TRBV6-5,TRBJ1-5,NA,NA,CASSYDHGRNQPQHF,TGTGCCAGCAGTTACGACCACGGGCGCAATCAGCCCCAGCATTTT
TRBV12-3/TRBV12-4,TRBJ2-7,TRBD2,many,CASRLAGANEQYF,TGTGCCAGCAGATTAGCGGGGGCGAACGAGCAGTACTTC
TRBV19,TRBJ2-7,NA,many,CASSPQGLSYEQYF,TGTGCCAGTAGTCCCCAGGGGCTCAGCTACGAGCAGTACTTC
TRBV10-2,TRBJ2-7,TRBD2,many,CATYSTAGGSYEQYF,TGCGCCACCTACTCGACAGCGGGAGGATCCTACGAGCAGTACTTC
TRBV12-3/TRBV12-4,TRBJ2-5,NA,NA,CASSSWTSEETQYF,TGTGCCAGCAGTTCGTGGACTTCCGAAGAGACCCAGTACTTC
TRBV19,TRBJ2-2,TRBD1,NA,CASSIRLQGAGTGELFF,TGTGCCAGTAGTATAAGACTCCAGGGGGCAGGCACCGGGGAGCTGTTTTTT
TRBV20-1,TRBJ2-5,NA,NA,CSARDRRHQETQYF,TGCAGTGCTAGAGATAGGCGCCACCAAGAGACCCAGTACTTC
TRBV12-3/TRBV12-4,TRBJ2-5,TRBD2,many,CASSLEVAGLEETQYF,TGTGCCAGCAGTTTAGAGGTAGCGGGGCTGGAGGAGACCCAGTACTTC
TRBV2,TRBJ2-7,NA,many,CASSVTYDYEQYF,TGTGCCAGCAGCGTAACCTACGATTACGAGCAGTACTTC
TRBV28,TRBJ1-1,NA,NA,CASSLRPKNTEAFF,TGTGCCAGCAGCCTTCGGCCCAAGAACACTGAAGCTTTCTTT
TRBV20-1,TRBJ2-5,NA,many,CSARDGGLETQYF,TGCAGTGCTAGAGACGGCGGGCTGGAGACCCAGTACTTC
TRBV12-3/TRBV12-4,TRBJ1-2,TRBD1,many,CASRGPSTGGARGYTF,TGTGCCAGCAGGGGTCCTTCGACAGGGGGCGCGCGGGGCTACACCTTC
TRBV24-1,TRBJ1-2,NA,NA,CATSDRLDGYTF,TGTGCCACCAGTGATAGGTTGGATGGCTACACCTTC